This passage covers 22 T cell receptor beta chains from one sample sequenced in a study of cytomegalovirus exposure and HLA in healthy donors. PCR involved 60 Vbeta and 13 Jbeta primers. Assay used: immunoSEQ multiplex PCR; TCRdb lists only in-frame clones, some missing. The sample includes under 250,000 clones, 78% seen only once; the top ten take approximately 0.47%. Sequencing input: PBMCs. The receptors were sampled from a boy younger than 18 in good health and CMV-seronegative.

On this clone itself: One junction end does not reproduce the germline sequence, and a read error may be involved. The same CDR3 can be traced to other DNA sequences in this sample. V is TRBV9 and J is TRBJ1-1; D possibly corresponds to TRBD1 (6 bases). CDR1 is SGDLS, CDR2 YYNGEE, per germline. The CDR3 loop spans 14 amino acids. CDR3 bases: TGTGCCAGCTCTGGGAACAGGGAAAACACCGAAGCTTTCTTT. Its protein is CASSGNRENTEAFF. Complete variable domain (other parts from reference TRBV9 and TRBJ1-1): DSGVTQTPKHLITATGQRVTLRCSPRSGDLSVYWYQQSLDQGLQFLIQYYNGEERAKGNILERFSAQQFPDLHSELNLSSLELGDSALYFCASSGNRENTEAFFGQGTRLTVV.

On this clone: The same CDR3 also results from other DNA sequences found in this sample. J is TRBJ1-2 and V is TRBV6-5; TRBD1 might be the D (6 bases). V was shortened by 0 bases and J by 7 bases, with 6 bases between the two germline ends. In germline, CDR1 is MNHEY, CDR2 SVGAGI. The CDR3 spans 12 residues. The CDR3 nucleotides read TGTGCCAGCAGTTACTCAGGGGGTGGCTACACCTTC. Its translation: CASSYSGGGYTF.

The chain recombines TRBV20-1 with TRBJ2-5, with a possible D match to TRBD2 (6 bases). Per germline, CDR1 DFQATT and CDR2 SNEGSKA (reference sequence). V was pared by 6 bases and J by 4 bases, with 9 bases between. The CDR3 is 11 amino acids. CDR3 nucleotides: TGCAGTGCCTCCGGGGGAGAGACCCAGTACTTC. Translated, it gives CSASGGETQYF.

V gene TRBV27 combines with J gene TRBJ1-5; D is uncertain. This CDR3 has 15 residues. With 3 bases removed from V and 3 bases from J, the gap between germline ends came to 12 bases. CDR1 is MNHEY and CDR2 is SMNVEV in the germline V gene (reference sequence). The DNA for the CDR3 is TGTGCCAGCAGTTTTCGCCGGGGTTCCAATCAGCCCCAGCATTTT. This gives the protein CASSFRRGSNQPQHF.

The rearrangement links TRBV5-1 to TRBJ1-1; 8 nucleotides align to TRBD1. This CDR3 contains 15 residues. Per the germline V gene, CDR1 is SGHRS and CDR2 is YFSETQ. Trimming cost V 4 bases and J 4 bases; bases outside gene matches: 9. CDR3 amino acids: CASSLDRVGGTEAFF. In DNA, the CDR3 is TGCGCCAGCAGCCTGGACAGGGTCGGCGGCACTGAAGCTTTCTTT.

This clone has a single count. CDR3 nucleotide sequence: TGCGCCAGCAGCTTGAACGGCAGGGGGCCGGCCTCTAACTATGGCTACACCTTC. This sequence encodes CASSLNGRGPASNYGYTF. The V and J genes are TRBV5-1 and TRBJ1-2; 8 positions agree with TRBD1. Germline CDR1 is SGHRS and CDR2 is YFSETQ. J was trimmed by 0 bases and V by 1 base; bases with no gene match: 11. This CDR3 region has 18 residues.

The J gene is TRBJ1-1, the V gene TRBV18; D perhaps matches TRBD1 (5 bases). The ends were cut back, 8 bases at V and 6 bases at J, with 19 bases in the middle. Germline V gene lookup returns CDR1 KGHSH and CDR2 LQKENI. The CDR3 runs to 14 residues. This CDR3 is CASLKTSRDSEAFF. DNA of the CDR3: TGTGCCAGCCTAAAAACCTCCAGGGATTCTGAAGCTTTCTTT.

Written as DNA, the CDR3 is TGTGCCAGCAGCTTGACCCCTACGGGTTCCTACAATGAGCAGTTCTTC. This translates into CASSLTPTGSYNEQFF. This chain connects TRBV5-6 to TRBJ2-1; no reliable D call. V gave up 1 base and J gave up 1 base, with 12 bases separating them. CDR1 and CDR2 (germline): SGHDT, YYEEEE. The CDR3 covers 16 residues.

CDR3 amino acids: CASSLDSGGTETQYF. Here the CDR3 DNA reads TGTGCCAGCAGCTTGGATAGCGGGGGAACGGAGACCCAGTACTTC. V usage is TRBV5-6 and J usage is TRBJ2-5; TRBD2 matches at 9 bases. Germline lookup yields CDR1 SGHDT and CDR2 YYEEEE. There are 15 residues in the CDR3. Germline trimming cut 0 bases from V and 5 bases from J; bases unmatched to any gene: 5.

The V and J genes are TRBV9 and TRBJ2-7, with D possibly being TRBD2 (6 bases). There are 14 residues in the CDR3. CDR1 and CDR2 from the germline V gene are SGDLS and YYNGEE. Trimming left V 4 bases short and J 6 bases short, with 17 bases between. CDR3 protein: CASSPRASAAEQYF. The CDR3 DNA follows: TGTGCCAGCAGCCCGCGGGCTAGCGCAGCCGAGCAGTACTTC.

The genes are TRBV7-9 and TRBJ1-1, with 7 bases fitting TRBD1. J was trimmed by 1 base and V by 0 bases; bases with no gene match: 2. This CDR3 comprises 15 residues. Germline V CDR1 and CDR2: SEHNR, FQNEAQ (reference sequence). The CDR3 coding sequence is TGTGCCAGCAGCTTAGCCCGACAGGGGAACACTGAAGCTTTCTTT. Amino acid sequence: CASSLARQGNTEAFF.

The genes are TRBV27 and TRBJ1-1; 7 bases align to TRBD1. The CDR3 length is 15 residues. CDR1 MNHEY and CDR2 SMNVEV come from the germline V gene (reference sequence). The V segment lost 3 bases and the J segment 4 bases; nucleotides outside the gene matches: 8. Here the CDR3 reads CASSFRGQVITEAFF. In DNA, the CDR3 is TGTGCCAGCAGTTTCCGCGGACAGGTTATCACTGAAGCTTTCTTT.

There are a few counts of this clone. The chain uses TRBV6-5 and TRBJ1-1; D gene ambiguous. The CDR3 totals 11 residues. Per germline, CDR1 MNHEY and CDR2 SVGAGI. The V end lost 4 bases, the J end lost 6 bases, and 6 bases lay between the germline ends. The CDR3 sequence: CASSSQSEAFF. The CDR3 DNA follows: TGTGCCAGCAGTTCCCAGTCTGAAGCTTTCTTT.

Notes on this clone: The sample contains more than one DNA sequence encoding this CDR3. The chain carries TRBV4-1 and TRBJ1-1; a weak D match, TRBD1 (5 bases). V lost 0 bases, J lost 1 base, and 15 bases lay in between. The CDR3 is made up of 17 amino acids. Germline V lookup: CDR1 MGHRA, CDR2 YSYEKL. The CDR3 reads CASSQERGGRGNTEAFF. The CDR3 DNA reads TGCGCCAGCAGCCAAGAGCGAGGTGGTAGGGGGAACACTGAAGCTTTCTTT.

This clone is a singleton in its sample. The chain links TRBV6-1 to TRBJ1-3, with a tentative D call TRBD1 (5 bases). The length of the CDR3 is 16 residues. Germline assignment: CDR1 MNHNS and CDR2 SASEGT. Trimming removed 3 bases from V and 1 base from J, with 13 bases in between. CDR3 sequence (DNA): TGTGCCAGCAGTGAGATAGGGGTTGGTTCTGGAAACACCATATATTTT. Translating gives CASSEIGVGSGNTIYF.

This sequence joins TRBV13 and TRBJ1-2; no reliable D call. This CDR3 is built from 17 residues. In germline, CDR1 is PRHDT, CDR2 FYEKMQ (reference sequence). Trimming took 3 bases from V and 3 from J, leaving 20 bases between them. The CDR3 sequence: CASSFDRSLEEDYGYTF. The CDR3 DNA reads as TGTGCCAGCAGCTTTGATCGTTCCCTCGAGGAGGACTATGGCTACACCTTC.

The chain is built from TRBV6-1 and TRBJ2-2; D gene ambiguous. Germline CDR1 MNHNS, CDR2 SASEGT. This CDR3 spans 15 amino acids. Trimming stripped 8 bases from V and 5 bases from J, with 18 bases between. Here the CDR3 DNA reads TGTGCCAGCTCGGGTCCTATCTTCAATACCGGGGAGCTGTTTTTT. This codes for CASSGPIFNTGELFF.

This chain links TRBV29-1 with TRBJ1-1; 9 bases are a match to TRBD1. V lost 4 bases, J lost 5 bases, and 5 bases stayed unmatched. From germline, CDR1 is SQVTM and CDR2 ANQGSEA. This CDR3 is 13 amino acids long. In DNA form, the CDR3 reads TGCAGCGTTGGGATGACAGGGGGGACTGAAGCTTTCTTT. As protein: CSVGMTGGTEAFF.

Here the CDR3 reads CASSPPSNTEAFF. In nucleotides, the CDR3 is TGTGCCAGCAGCCCCCCCTCCAACACTGAAGCTTTCTTT. J is TRBJ1-1 and V is TRBV6-6, with D hard to call. This CDR3 is built from 13 residues. Trimming pared 6 bases from V and 2 bases from J, leaving 10 bases between. The germline V gene has CDR1 MNHNY and CDR2 SVGAGI (reference sequence).

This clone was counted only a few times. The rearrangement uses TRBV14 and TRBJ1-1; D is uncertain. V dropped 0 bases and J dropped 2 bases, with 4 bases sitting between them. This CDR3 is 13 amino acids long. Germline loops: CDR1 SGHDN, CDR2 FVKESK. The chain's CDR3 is CASSQDLNTEAFF. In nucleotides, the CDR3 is TGTGCCAGCAGCCAAGATCTTAACACTGAAGCTTTCTTT.

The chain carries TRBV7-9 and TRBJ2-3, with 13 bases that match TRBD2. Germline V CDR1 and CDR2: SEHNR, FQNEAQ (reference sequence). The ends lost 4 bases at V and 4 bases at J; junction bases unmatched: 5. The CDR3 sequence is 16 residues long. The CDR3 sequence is CASSSRTSGSPDTQYF. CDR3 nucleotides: TGTGCCAGCAGCTCTAGGACTAGCGGGAGTCCAGATACGCAGTATTTT.

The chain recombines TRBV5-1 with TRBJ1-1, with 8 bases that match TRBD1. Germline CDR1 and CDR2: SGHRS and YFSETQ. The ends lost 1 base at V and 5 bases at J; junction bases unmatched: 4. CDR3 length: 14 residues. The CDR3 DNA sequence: TGCGCCAGCAGCTTGTCACAGGGGGGAACTGAAGCTTTCTTT. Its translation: CASSLSQGGTEAFF. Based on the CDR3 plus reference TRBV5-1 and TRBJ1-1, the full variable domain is KAGVTQTPRYLIKTRGQQVTLSCSPISGHRSVSWYQQTPGQGLQFLFEYFSETQRNKGNFPGRFSGRQFSNSRSEMNVSTLELGDSALYLCASSLSQGGTEAFFGQGTRLTVV.